These 27 T cell receptor beta chains came from one sample sequenced in a study of blood T cell repertoires in COVID-19. Measured with immunoSEQ multiplex PCR; TCRdb has only the in-frame clones, and not every one. The sample holds fewer than 120,000 clones, around 76% seen once. The sequenced sample was peripheral blood. Receptor source: a woman aged 80 or over with acute or convalescent COVID-19.

The V call is TRBV3-1 (or the pseudogene TRBV3-2), the J call TRBJ1-1, with 7 bases identical to TRBD1. CDR3 size: 15 residues. The trim removed 2 bases at V and 3 bases at J, leaving 6 bases unmatched. Germline V gene lookup returns CDR1 LGHDT and CDR2 YNNKEL (reference sequence). CDR3 sequence: CASSQMWDSDTEAFF. The CDR3 DNA follows: TGTGCCAGCAGCCAAATGTGGGACAGTGACACTGAAGCTTTCTTT.

The CDR3 DNA follows: TGTGCCAGCAGTTACCGGGGCAGGGGGCCTGGAAACACCATATATTTT. Translation gives CASSYRGRGPGNTIYF. The chain links TRBV6-5 to TRBJ1-3; 8 nucleotides align to TRBD1. This CDR3 has 16 amino acids. The germline V gene has CDR1 MNHEY and CDR2 SVGAGI. Losses at the gene ends were 2 bases for V and 2 bases for J; bases not matched to a gene: 5.

V gene TRBV7-2 combines with J gene TRBJ1-4; D call uncertain. Germline values: CDR1 SGHTA, CDR2 FQGNSA. Between the trimmed V and J ends, which lost 3 bases and 4 bases, there was a span of 9 bases. This CDR3 is 14 amino acids long. CDR3 nucleotides: TGTGCCAGCAGCTTTACTGGGCTTAATGAAAAACTGTTTTTT. Protein: CASSFTGLNEKLFF.

The chain links TRBV5-5 to TRBJ2-7; D uncertain. Germline CDR1 reads SGHKS; CDR2 reads YYEKEE (reference sequence). The CDR3 is 14 amino acids. V was trimmed by 2 bases and J by 2 bases, leaving 11 bases between them. The CDR3 coding sequence is TGTGCCAGCAGCTTCGTCGACATTGCCTACGAGCAGTACTTC. Amino acids: CASSFVDIAYEQYF. Full variable domain (missing parts from reference TRBV5-5 and TRBJ2-7): DAGVTQSPTHLIKTRGQQVTLRCSPISGHKSVSWYQQVLGQGPQFIFQYYEKEERGRGNFPDRFSARQFPNYSSELNVNALLLGDSALYLCASSFVDIAYEQYFGPGTRLTVT.

The chain couples TRBV11-2 to TRBJ2-4; a weak D match, TRBD2 (6 bases). Looked up from germline, CDR1 is SGHAT and CDR2 is FQNNGV. This CDR3 contains 15 residues. V shed 3 bases and J shed 5 bases, with 14 bases lying between them. The CDR3 here is CASSFNRRGENIQYF. CDR3 DNA: TGTGCCAGCAGCTTTAATAGGCGGGGCGAAAACATTCAGTACTTC. Drawing the rest from reference TRBV11-2 and TRBJ2-4, the complete variable domain is EAGVAQSPRYKIIEKRQSVAFWCNPISGHATLYWYQQILGQGPKLLIQFQNNGVVDDSQLPKDRFSAERLKGVDSTLKIQPAKLEDSAVYLCASSFNRRGENIQYFGAGTRLSVL.

The chain couples TRBV30 to TRBJ1-6, with 7 bases that match TRBD1. In germline, CDR1 is GTSNPN, CDR2 SVGIG (reference sequence). The junction had 2 bases not matched to a gene; V was cut back by 2 bases and J by 7 bases. The CDR3 is made up of 13 amino acids. CDR3 sequence (DNA): TGTGCCTGGAGTATCAGGGGGAATTCACCCCTCCACTTT. As protein: CAWSIRGNSPLHF.

This clone was counted between two and nine times. The chain's CDR3 is CASSLGGPQYTKHF. In nucleotides, the CDR3 is TGTGCCAGCAGCTTAGGTGGCCCTCAGTATACGAAGCATTTT. The rearrangement uses TRBV7-2 and TRBJ1-5; D is unresolved. Trimming took 1 base from V and 14 from J, leaving 18 bases between them. Per the germline V gene, CDR1 is SGHTA and CDR2 is FQGNSA. The CDR3 runs 14 residues.

This chain joins TRBV18 and TRBJ2-7; 9 nucleotides line up with TRBD1. CDR1 is KGHSH and CDR2 is LQKENI in the germline V gene. The V gene end was trimmed by 6 bases and the J gene end by 6 bases; junction bases not matched to a gene: 9. The CDR3 covers 14 residues. CDR3 bases: TGTGCCAGCTCCCAAGACGGGACAGGGCTCGAGCAGTACTTC. Protein sequence: CASSQDGTGLEQYF.

The chain combines TRBV30 with TRBJ1-5, with a possible D match to TRBD1 (5 bases). Germline CDR1 and CDR2: GTSNPN and SVGIG (reference sequence). This CDR3 has 15 residues. Trimming left V 0 bases short and J 0 bases short, with 9 bases between. The CDR3 region is CAWSVRGDSNQPQHF. The CDR3 DNA follows: TGTGCCTGGAGTGTACGGGGGGATAGCAATCAGCCCCAGCATTTT.

The chain combines TRBV19 with TRBJ2-7; D may be TRBD1 (6 bases). The CDR3 length is 13 residues. Trimming cost V 5 bases and J 4 bases, with 12 bases left between them. Per the germline V gene, CDR1 is LNHDA and CDR2 is SQIVND (reference sequence). The CDR3 spells CASSQGGLYEQYF. DNA for the CDR3: TGTGCCAGTAGTCAAGGGGGATTATACGAGCAGTACTTC.

The CDR3 bases are TGTGCCAGCAGTGAAGCCCCAGTTGGTCAGCCCCAGCATTTT. It yields the protein CASSEAPVGQPQHF. V and J are TRBV2 and TRBJ1-5; D is unresolved. Germline loops: CDR1 SNHLY, CDR2 FYNNEI. The CDR3 loop spans 14 amino acids. V lost 0 bases and J 6 bases, leaving 9 bases between the germline ends.

The chain links TRBV3-1 (or the pseudogene TRBV3-2) to TRBJ1-6, with D perhaps TRBD1 (6 bases). The CDR3 is 15 amino acids. In germline, CDR1 is LGHDT, CDR2 YNNKEL (reference sequence). The V end lost 3 bases, the J end lost 5 bases, and 11 bases lay between the germline ends. The CDR3 protein is CASSQSGTNNSPLHF. CDR3 in DNA: TGTGCCAGCAGCCAGTCCGGGACAAATAATTCACCCCTCCACTTT.

CDR3 in amino acids: CATEEAGELFF. In DNA form, the CDR3 reads TGTGCCACCGAGGAGGCGGGGGAGCTGTTTTTT. J is TRBJ2-2 and V is TRBV24-1; the D gene is possibly TRBD2 (5 bases). This CDR3 has 11 amino acids. Germline assignment: CDR1 KGHDR and CDR2 SFDVKD. V was clipped by 9 bases and J by 8 bases, with 9 bases between them.

The CDR3, as DNA: TGCGCCAGCAGCTTGATTTCCCCACTCCGCACCTCCTATAATTCACCCCTCCACTTT. Its translation: CASSLISPLRTSYNSPLHF. The rearrangement joins TRBV5-1 to TRBJ1-6, with unresolved D. The germline V gene has CDR1 SGHRS and CDR2 YFSETQ. CDR3 length equals 19 residues. Trimming removed 1 base at V and 0 bases at J, with 17 bases between.

About this clone itself: This specimen includes other DNA sequences encoding the same CDR3. V gene TRBV12-3 or TRBV12-4 combines with J gene TRBJ1-1, with unresolved D. With 2 bases removed from V and 1 base from J, the gap between germline ends came to 5 bases. The CDR3 is made up of 13 amino acids. This CDR3 reads CASSLSGNTEAFF. CDR3 DNA: TGTGCCAGCAGTTTATCAGGGAACACTGAAGCTTTCTTT.

V and J are TRBV4-3 and TRBJ1-3; D is uncertain. The CDR3 consists of 17 residues. The germline gives CDR1 LGHNA, CDR2 YSLEER. The V end lost 0 bases, the J end lost 0 bases, and 12 bases lay between the germline ends. CDR3 sequence (DNA): TGCGCCAGCAGCCAAGAATGGCGGTCTTCCTCTGGAAACACCATATATTTT. Its protein product is CASSQEWRSSSGNTIYF.

The chain joins TRBV19 to TRBJ1-5; 7 bases agree with TRBD1. Germline assignment: CDR1 LNHDA and CDR2 SQIVND (reference sequence). The CDR3 covers 15 residues. After removal of 3 bases from V and 5 bases from J, the junction contained 7 bases not matched to a gene. As DNA, the CDR3 is TGTGCCAGTAGTATGGGCAGGGGGTTGTATCAGCCCCAGCATTTT. This gives the protein CASSMGRGLYQPQHF.

The chain has TRBV5-5 and TRBJ1-2, with 9 bases lining up with TRBD1. Germline V lookup: CDR1 SGHKS, CDR2 YYEKEE (reference sequence). With V trimmed by 3 bases and J by 8 bases, 11 bases remained unmatched. CDR3 length equals 15 residues. CDR3 protein: CASSSFAGTGNGYTF. As DNA, the CDR3 is TGTGCCAGCAGCTCTTTTGCCGGGACAGGGAACGGCTACACCTTC.

This clone was picked up a small number of times. V gene TRBV19 combines with J gene TRBJ1-1, with TRBD1 as a possible D gene (6 bases). There are 13 residues in the CDR3. CDR1 is LNHDA, CDR2 SQIVND, per germline (reference sequence). V shed 6 bases and J shed 5 bases, with 13 bases lying between them. CDR3 loop: CASRNTGSTEAFF. The CDR3 DNA sequence: TGTGCCAGTAGAAATACAGGGTCAACTGAAGCTTTCTTT.

The chain couples TRBV3-1 (or the pseudogene TRBV3-2) to TRBJ2-5, with 9 positions matching TRBD2. Germline lookup yields CDR1 LGHDT and CDR2 YNNKEL (reference sequence). CDR3 length equals 16 residues. The trim removed 4 bases at V and 2 bases at J, leaving 8 bases unmatched. The CDR3 loop is CASSPHTSGRQETQYF. As DNA, the CDR3 is TGTGCCAGCAGCCCCCATACTAGCGGGCGACAAGAGACCCAGTACTTC.

The rearrangement joins TRBV3-1 (or the pseudogene TRBV3-2) to TRBJ2-3; 10 nucleotides match TRBD1. V trimming: 2 bases; J trimming: 4 bases; junction bases outside the gene matches: 9. CDR3 length: 17 amino acids. Germline CDR1 and CDR2: LGHDT and YNNKEL (reference sequence). In DNA form, the CDR3 reads TGTGCCAGCAGCCAAACGCCCGGGACAGGGGTGCCAGATACGCAGTATTTT. It specifies CASSQTPGTGVPDTQYF.

The V and J genes are TRBV5-1 and TRBJ2-3, with D perhaps TRBD2 (5 bases). The V end was cut by 0 bases, the J end by 3 bases, with 5 bases between. The CDR3 length is 13 residues. Germline V CDR1 and CDR2: SGHRS, YFSETQ. In DNA form, the CDR3 reads TGCGCCAGCAGCTTGGCGGGGACAGATACGCAGTATTTT. Translating it yields CASSLAGTDTQYF.

The J gene is TRBJ2-4, the V gene TRBV5-5; TRBD2 might be the D (6 bases). The CDR3 totals 15 residues. V lost 1 base and J lost 1, with 9 bases in between. Per germline, CDR1 SGHKS and CDR2 YYEKEE (reference sequence). CDR3 DNA sequence: TGTGCCAGCAGCTTGTGGGGGGAGGCCAAAAACATTCAGTACTTC. This sequence encodes CASSLWGEAKNIQYF.

This rearrangement joins TRBV28 to TRBJ2-7; 11 bases map to TRBD2. The germline V gene encodes CDR1 MDHEN and CDR2 SYDVKM. The CDR3 length is 17 residues. V trimming: 0 bases; J trimming: 7 bases; junction bases outside the gene matches: 11. This CDR3 is CASSLWSLAGGPEEQYF. As DNA, the CDR3 is TGTGCCAGCAGTTTATGGAGTTTAGCGGGAGGGCCGGAGGAGCAGTACTTC.

V usage is TRBV18 and J usage is TRBJ2-5, with 8 bases that match TRBD1. From germline, CDR1 is KGHSH and CDR2 LQKENI. V dropped 2 bases and J dropped 1; count of bases not matched to a gene: 9. The CDR3 has 17 residues. DNA for the CDR3: TGTGCCAGCTCACCAGCCGTTATGGGACAGGCCCAAGAGACCCAGTACTTC. Its protein is CASSPAVMGQAQETQYF.

V and J are TRBV11-2 and TRBJ1-5; 8 bases are a match to TRBD1. Germline values: CDR1 SGHAT, CDR2 FQNNGV. The CDR3 loop spans 14 amino acids. Trimming took 5 bases from V and 7 from J; bases not matched to a gene: 7. The CDR3 is CASSDGQGGQPQHF. Written as DNA, the CDR3 is TGTGCCAGCAGCGACGGACAGGGAGGACAGCCCCAGCATTTT.

J is TRBJ1-6 and V is TRBV6-1; 8 bases agree with TRBD1. Trimming cost V 4 bases and J 7 bases; bases outside gene matches: 18. The CDR3 runs to 19 residues. Germline V gene sequence: CDR1 MNHNS, CDR2 SASEGT. This chain's CDR3 is CASSGPQGQGSRMNSPLHF. In DNA form, the CDR3 reads TGTGCCAGCAGTGGTCCCCAAGGACAGGGTAGCCGAATGAATTCACCCCTCCACTTT.